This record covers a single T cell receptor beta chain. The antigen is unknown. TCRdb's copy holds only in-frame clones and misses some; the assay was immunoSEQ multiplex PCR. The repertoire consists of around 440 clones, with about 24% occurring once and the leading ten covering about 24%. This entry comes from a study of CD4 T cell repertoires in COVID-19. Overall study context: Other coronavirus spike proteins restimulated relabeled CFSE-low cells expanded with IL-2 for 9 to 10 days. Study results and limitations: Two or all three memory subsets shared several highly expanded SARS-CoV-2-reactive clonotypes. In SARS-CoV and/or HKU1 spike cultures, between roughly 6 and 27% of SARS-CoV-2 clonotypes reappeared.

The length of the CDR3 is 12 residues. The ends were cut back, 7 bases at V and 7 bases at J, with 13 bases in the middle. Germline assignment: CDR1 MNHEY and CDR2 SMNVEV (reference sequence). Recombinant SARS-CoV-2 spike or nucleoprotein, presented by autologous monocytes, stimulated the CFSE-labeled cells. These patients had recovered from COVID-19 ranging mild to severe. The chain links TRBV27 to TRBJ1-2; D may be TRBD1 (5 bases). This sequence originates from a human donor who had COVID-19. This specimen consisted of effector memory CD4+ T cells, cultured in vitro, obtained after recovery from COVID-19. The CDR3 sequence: CASKEVGVGYTF. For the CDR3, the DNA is TGTGCCAGCAAAGAGGTAGGGGTTGGCTACACCTTC.